Below are 17 T cell receptor beta chains sequenced from a single sample in a study of beta chain features in type 1 diabetes. The entirety of the isolated RNA underwent reverse transcription, so expressed TCRB transcripts were sequenced. This table comes from immunoSEQ multiplex PCR, and its TCRdb copy is limited to in-frame clones, with some not included. The sample yields under 300,000 clones, about 26% seen once. The sample consisted of central memory CD4+ T cells from blood. These receptor sequences come from a man in his thirties or forties in good health.

The rearrangement uses TRBV4-1 and TRBJ2-1; D possibly uses TRBD1 or TRBD2 (5 bases each). The CDR3 runs 17 residues. Germline lookup yields CDR1 MGHRA and CDR2 YSYEKL. V gave up 0 bases and J gave up 3 bases, with 15 bases separating them. The CDR3 is CASSQEGTGKGYNEQFF. The CDR3 DNA reads as TGCGCCAGCAGCCAAGAGGGGACCGGGAAGGGCTACAATGAGCAGTTCTTC.

The V call is TRBV7-6, the J call TRBJ2-5; D unclear. The germline V and J ends were trimmed by 3 bases and 1 base, with 9 bases remaining between them. Per germline, CDR1 SGHVS and CDR2 FNYEAQ. This CDR3 spans 14 amino acids. The CDR3, as DNA: TGTGCCAGCAGCTTTCAGACAACCCAAGAGACCCAGTACTTC. This encodes CASSFQTTQETQYF. Complete variable domain (other parts from reference TRBV7-6 and TRBJ2-5): GAGVSQSPRYKVTKRGQDVALRCDPISGHVSLYWYRQALGQGPEFLTYFNYEAQQDKSGLPNDRFSAERPEGSISTLTIQRTEQRDSAMYRCASSFQTTQETQYFGPGTRLLVL.

In regard to this clone: Additional DNA sequences in this sample encode the identical CDR3. This chain joins TRBV9 and TRBJ2-1; 8 bases fit TRBD2. After removal of 0 bases from V and 1 base from J, the junction contained 0 bases not matched to a gene. The CDR3 extends over 15 amino acids. The V gene's germline CDR1 is SGDLS and CDR2 YYNGEE. CDR3 loop: CASSVAGGSYNEQFF. The CDR3 DNA is TGTGCCAGCAGCGTAGCGGGGGGGTCCTACAATGAGCAGTTCTTC.

The rearrangement joins TRBV19 to TRBJ2-1; 7 bases are shared with TRBD2. Trimming removed 5 bases from V and 9 bases from J; junction bases left unmatched: 7. CDR1 is LNHDA and CDR2 is SQIVND in the germline V gene (reference sequence). The CDR3 extends over 13 amino acids. The CDR3 DNA sequence: TGTGCCAGTAGTCGAAGCGGGGCGATTGAGCAGTTCTTC. This translates into CASSRSGAIEQFF.

This chain joins TRBV10-3 and TRBJ2-6; TRBD1 matches 8 bases. There are 16 residues in the CDR3. V dropped 7 bases and J dropped 4; count of bases not matched to a gene: 9. Germline V lookup: CDR1 ENHRY, CDR2 SYGVKD. CDR3 in DNA: TGTGCCATCACCGAAGGACAGGGTTCGGGGGCCAACGTCCTGACTTTC. It encodes CAITEGQGSGANVLTF.

This clone was observed many times. This rearrangement joins TRBV5-6 to TRBJ2-5; D not certain. V shed 6 bases and J shed 8 bases, with 23 bases lying between them. The CDR3 contains 15 residues. Looked up from germline, CDR1 is SGHDT and CDR2 is YYEEEE. The CDR3 protein is CASTPRQQNLGTQYF. The CDR3 DNA reads TGTGCCAGCACCCCCCGGCAACAGAACTTAGGAACCCAGTACTTC.

The chain combines TRBV19 with TRBJ1-2, with 9 bases matching TRBD1. The ends lost 11 bases at V and 4 bases at J; junction bases unmatched: 11. The CDR3 runs to 14 residues. Germline assignment: CDR1 LNHDA and CDR2 SQIVND (reference sequence). The CDR3 nucleotides read TGTGCCGCAGCCCCGGGACAGGGATCCTATGGCTACACCTTC. Amino acid sequence: CAAAPGQGSYGYTF. The whole variable domain, filled in from reference TRBV19 and TRBJ1-2, reads DGGITQSPKYLFRKEGQNVTLSCEQNLNHDAMYWYRQDPGQGLRLIYYSQIVNDFQKGDIAEGYSVSREKKESFPLTVTSAQKNPTAFYLCAAAPGQGSYGYTFGSGTRLTVV.

This clone was recorded only once. V usage is TRBV28 and J usage is TRBJ2-5; the D is unclear. CDR1 MDHEN and CDR2 SYDVKM come from the germline V gene. The CDR3 loop spans 12 amino acids. With 5 bases removed from V and 1 base from J, the gap between germline ends came to 5 bases. The CDR3 is CASSPIQETQYF. Here the CDR3 DNA reads TGTGCCAGCAGTCCGATCCAAGAGACCCAGTACTTC.

This clone was seen more than once but under ten times. The chain employs TRBV2 and TRBJ2-2; perhaps TRBD1 as D (6 bases). V lost 5 bases to trimming and J lost 4 bases, with 14 bases between them. Germline assignment: CDR1 SNHLY and CDR2 FYNNEI. The CDR3 is 15 residues long. Here the CDR3 reads CASSKGRGGTGELFF. Here the CDR3 DNA reads TGTGCCAGCAGTAAGGGCCGAGGGGGCACCGGGGAGCTGTTTTTT.

This chain links TRBV6-5 with TRBJ2-1, with no clear D. With 6 bases removed from V and 5 bases from J, the gap between germline ends came to 11 bases. Germline V CDR1 and CDR2: MNHEY, SVGAGI. This CDR3 comprises 13 residues. Written as DNA, the CDR3 is TGTGCCAGCAGACGGTCTGGGAACAATGAGCAGTTCTTC. The encoded protein is CASRRSGNNEQFF.

This clone was observed a handful of times. This sequence joins TRBV21-1 and TRBJ2-3; the table's D call of TRBD1 was not tested on the DNA. TRBV21-1 is recorded as a pseudogene. This CDR3 has 14 residues. DNA for the CDR3: TGTGCCAGCAGCGGGCTCACTAGCACAGATACGCAGTATTTT. Protein sequence: CASSGLTSTDTQYF.

A few counts support this clone. The chain carries TRBV6-4 and TRBJ1-6; no reliable D call. Between the trimmed V and J ends, which lost 5 bases and 7 bases, there was a span of 12 bases. Germline CDR1 and CDR2: MRHNA and SNTAGT. CDR3 length equals 14 residues. CDR3 residues: CASSTGFDNSPLHF. For the CDR3, the DNA is TGTGCCAGCAGTACCGGGTTTGACAATTCACCCCTCCACTTT.

This sequence joins TRBV7-2 and TRBJ1-1; D not certain. V was trimmed by 1 base and J by 5 bases, leaving 11 bases between them. The germline V gene encodes CDR1 SGHTA and CDR2 FQGNSA. This CDR3 spans 14 amino acids. CDR3 protein: CASSLEYMGTEAFF. DNA for the CDR3: TGTGCCAGCAGCTTAGAGTATATGGGTACTGAAGCTTTCTTT.

This clone was detected only a few times. The chain has TRBV20-1 and TRBJ2-5; D ambiguous. Deletions cut 6 bases from V and 2 bases from J, with 7 bases between. Germline V CDR1 and CDR2: DFQATT, SNEGSKA (reference sequence). The CDR3 totals 11 residues. The CDR3 here is CSAEKQETQYF. For the CDR3, the DNA is TGCAGTGCCGAGAAGCAAGAGACCCAGTACTTC.

The rearrangement uses TRBV30 and TRBJ2-3; 7 positions agree with TRBD2. Trimming took 3 bases from V and 3 from J; bases not matched to a gene: 9. Per germline, CDR1 GTSNPN and CDR2 SVGIG (reference sequence). The CDR3 totals 15 residues. CDR3 DNA: TGTGCCTGGAGCCCACTGGCGGGAGTAACAGATACGCAGTATTTT. This encodes CAWSPLAGVTDTQYF.

As regards this clone: A read error may explain this, as a much larger clone is one base away. Different DNA sequences within this sample yield the same CDR3. This rearrangement joins TRBV5-4 to TRBJ2-5, with D possibly called TRBD1 or TRBD2 (6 bases each). The germline V gene has CDR1 SGHNT and CDR2 YYREEE (reference sequence). The CDR3 runs 16 residues. The germline V and J ends were trimmed by 0 bases and 5 bases, with 17 bases remaining between them. Here the CDR3 DNA reads TGTGCCAGCAGCTTGGGACCCGACCGGGGGCGGGAGACCCAGTACTTC. Translated: CASSLGPDRGRETQYF.

J is TRBJ1-2 and V is TRBV18; a possible D gene is TRBD1 (5 bases). V was clipped by 2 bases and J by 2 bases, with 9 bases between them. The CDR3 runs to 14 residues. Per the germline V gene, CDR1 is KGHSH and CDR2 is LQKENI. The CDR3 spells CASSPFPGNYGYTF. The CDR3 nucleotides read TGTGCCAGCTCACCATTCCCAGGGAACTATGGCTACACCTTC.